This T cell receptor (beta chain) was retrieved from a study of T cell repertoires in aging, cancer and after chemotherapy (dated by TCRdb to between 2018 and 2021). Study-level background: Six donor age groups were covered, ranging from 30 or younger up to 70 or older, and each group contained at least three individuals. Alongside approximately 95 healthy donors serving as a reference group, the cohort included roughly 220 cancer patients, of whom more than 85 had hematological cancers and more than 110 had solid cancers. In the solid tumor group, the paired samples taken before and after chemotherapy came from patients with brain tumors (glioblastoma) who were receiving therapy based on temozolomide. Roughly 9.6 million TCR reads were contained in the full dataset. Peripheral blood TCR beta repertoires from healthy donors and cancer patients were profiled to examine immunoaging and T cell reconstitution after chemotherapy. Overall study outcomes, separate from this receptor: Declining TCR diversity with age in healthy donors was mainly explained by loss of richness; in cancer patients, loss of evenness also contributed. Compared with age-matched healthy donors, untreated patients with either hematological or solid cancers had significantly lower TCR diversity in the blood along with higher clonality. Median generation probability increased over the chemotherapy interval in both cancer cohorts, suggesting repertoire reconstitution through rebound thymic output. According to the authors, the repertoire data do not permit conclusions about immunological memory after chemotherapy.

As a fraction of the sample, this clonotype is medium-sized (0.01 to 0.1%). Its antigen is unknown. No per-base quality is available; no much larger clone lies one base away. Rearranged TRB sequences spanning V, D and J segments were amplified by multiplex touch-down PCR using a mixed TRB-A/B primer pool. Illumina adapters and sample indices were attached to the amplicons in two consecutive PCR reactions using Phusion HS II polymerase. After gel purification with the NucleoSpin Gel and PCR Clean-up kit, the amplicons were checked using Qubit and an Agilent 2100 Bioanalyzer. Libraries were sequenced on an Illumina MiSeq using 600-cycle, single-indexed, paired-end runs. The source study handled its data this way. MiXCR versions 2.12 and 3.0.5 were used to process TRB sequences. A clone was defined as each unique CDR3 nucleotide sequence, and only productive sequences supported by at least two reads were kept. The repertoire metrics were Shannon diversity, evenness, clonality (defined as one minus evenness), and alpha-parameterized diversity profiles covering alpha 0 to 5. Generation probabilities of clones in paired pre- and post-chemotherapy samples were computed with the IGoR algorithm. The public reads were run again by TCRdb, first through fastp at Q25 and then through MiXCR, and only productive beta chains were kept. CDR3 protein duplicates are merged, each entry listing the most common genes and DNA. The V and J calls follow TCRdb's processing rather than the paper's. Recorded for this sample are approximately 2,100 distinct CDR3 sequences; about 30% of them occurred a single time. Approximately 14% of the sample rests with the top ten.

TCR beta rearrangements were amplified from genomic DNA extracted from peripheral blood rather than from sorted cells or RNA. The germline V gene specifies MNHEY as CDR1 and SVGAGI as CDR2. Trimming accounts for 4 bases at V and 4 bases at J, while the number of junction bases matched to no gene is 6. From its cysteine to its phenylalanine, the CDR3 spans 14 amino acids. The only DNA kept is the CDR3, 42 bases in frame from the first base. The chain was built from TRBV6-5 and TRBJ1-2; TRBD1 lines up with 7 middle nucleotides. Sequencing used blood. The source of this sequence is a human donor with a solid tumor. The CDR3 here reads CASSSTPGGYGYTF. The bases read TGTGCCAGCAGTTCCACCCCAGGGGGCTATGGCTACACCTTC.